This is a list of T cell receptor beta chains from one sample in a study of blood T cell repertoires in COVID-19. Data came from immunoSEQ multiplex PCR; TCRdb stores just in-frame clones and leaves some out. This table holds 300,000 to 350,000 clones, more than 85% found once. What was sequenced was PBMCs or T cells enriched from blood (not recorded which). The receptors here all came from a woman under 40 who had recovered from COVID-19. CDR3s include the opening cysteine and the closing phenylalanine or tryptophan. The order of the fields is J gene, D gene, V gene, clone size, CDR3 protein, CDR3 DNA. A D gene is named only where the DNA matches it firmly. Clone size is shown for a subset of rows, as once, few, many or a class of expanded clone.

TRBJ2-3 | TRBD1 | TRBV7-2 | - | CASSLQGTDTQYF | TGTGCCAGCAGCCTACAGGGGACAGATACGCAGTATTTT
TRBJ1-3 | - | TRBV7-9 | - | CASNRDSGNTIYF | TGTGCCAGCAATCGGGATTCTGGAAACACCATATATTTT
TRBJ2-3 | - | TRBV28 | - | CASSNSGLSTDTQYF | TGTGCCAGCAGTAATAGCGGTCTTAGCACAGATACGCAGTATTTT
TRBJ2-7 | TRBD1 | TRBV9 | - | CASSPGQGYYEQYF | TGTGCCAGCAGCCCCGGACAGGGGTACTACGAGCAGTACTTC
TRBJ2-2 | TRBD2 | TRBV4-1 | - | CASSPGGPTGELFF | TGCGCCAGCAGCCCGGGGGGGCCCACCGGGGAGCTGTTTTTT
TRBJ2-4 | TRBD2 | TRBV30 | - | CAWSSGGAKNIQYF | TGTGCCTGGAGTAGCGGGGGGGCCAAAAACATTCAGTACTTC
TRBJ1-6 | - | TRBV5-4 | - | CASSLGPLSYNSPLHF | TGTGCCAGCAGCTTGGGGCCCCTCTCCTATAATTCACCCCTCCACTTT
TRBJ2-3 | TRBD2 | TRBV12-3/TRBV12-4 | - | CATSVAGDTQYF | TGTGCCACCTCCGTAGCGGGCGATACGCAGTATTTT
TRBJ1-2 | - | TRBV6-5 | - | CASSYSREDGYTF | TGTGCCAGCAGTTACTCCAGGGAGGATGGCTACACCTTC
TRBJ2-1 | TRBD1 | TRBV6-5 | - | CASSFQGAKESEQFF | TGTGCCAGCAGTTTCCAGGGGGCCAAGGAAAGTGAGCAGTTCTTC
TRBJ1-2 | - | TRBV30 | - | CAWSVHGGRSGYTF | TGTGCCTGGAGTGTACATGGGGGGAGATCTGGCTACACCTTC
TRBJ2-7 | - | TRBV27 | few | CASSSTGSSYEQYF | TGTGCCAGCAGTTCAACAGGGAGCTCCTACGAGCAGTACTTC
TRBJ2-1 | TRBD2 | TRBV19 | - | CASSAVPGGYNEQFF | TGTGCCAGTAGTGCTGTTCCGGGGGGCTACAATGAGCAGTTCTTC
TRBJ2-2 | TRBD1 | TRBV2 | - | CASSEGQGGTGELFF | TGTGCCAGCAGTGAGGGACAGGGTGGCACCGGGGAGCTGTTTTTT
TRBJ2-5 | TRBD1 | TRBV30 | - | CAWSPGGGETQYF | TGTGCCTGGAGTCCAGGGGGCGGGGAGACCCAGTACTTC
TRBJ1-1 | - | TRBV10-3 | - | CAISETGDTEAFF | TGTGCCATCAGTGAGACAGGCGACACTGAAGCTTTCTTT
TRBJ2-7 | - | TRBV28 | - | CASSHRFPPYEQYF | TGTGCCAGCAGCCACCGGTTTCCTCCCTACGAGCAGTACTTC
TRBJ2-7 | TRBD1 | TRBV18 | - | CASSPPGQGSQYF | TGTGCCAGCTCACCACCGGGACAGGGGTCCCAGTACTTC
TRBJ2-3 | - | TRBV7-6 | - | CASSIVTDTQYF | TGTGCCAGCAGCATAGTAACAGATACGCAGTATTTT
TRBJ2-1 | - | TRBV12-5 | - | CASGPAGQDEQFF | TGTGCTAGTGGTCCAGCGGGTCAGGATGAGCAGTTCTTC
TRBJ2-5 | TRBD2 | TRBV5-4 | - | CASSFSGGLQETQYF | TGTGCCAGCAGCTTTAGCGGGGGCCTCCAAGAGACCCAGTACTTC
TRBJ1-1 | - | TRBV6-5 | few | CASSYFGQTGEAFF | TGTGCCAGCAGTTATTTCGGACAGACTGGTGAAGCTTTCTTT
TRBJ2-3 | - | TRBV4-3 | - | CASSQDPGATDTQYF | TGCGCCAGCAGCCAAGATCCAGGGGCCACAGATACGCAGTATTTT
TRBJ1-5 | TRBD1 | TRBV29-1 | few | CSVEGPRDRDKSNQPQHF | TGCAGCGTTGAAGGGCCCAGGGACAGGGATAAAAGCAATCAGCCCCAGCATTTT
TRBJ2-7 | - | TRBV23-1 | - | CAREGLRRTLVSWDF | TGCGCCAGAGAGGGATTGCGCCGTACATTGGTGAGCTGGGACTTC
TRBJ1-2 | - | TRBV28 | - | CASSPPYSIRYTF | TGTGCCAGCAGTCCACCCTATAGCATACGGTACACCTTC
TRBJ1-5 | - | TRBV7-2 | - | CASSPRSNSNQPQHF | TGTGCCAGCAGCCCCCGGTCGAATAGCAATCAGCCCCAGCATTTT